This record looks at one T cell receptor beta chain sequence and its context. Unmatched junction bases numbered 16, after V lost 9 bases and J lost 11 bases. From germline, CDR1 is SNHLY and CDR2 FYNNEI. This CDR3 has 14 amino acids. These data belong to a study of blood T cell repertoires in COVID-19. Across the study: The origin of the acute and convalescent COVID-19 samples was the United States, Italy and Spain.

Some clones are missing from TCRdb's copy, which holds only in-frame ones; the method was immunoSEQ multiplex PCR. The sample has 150,000 to 200,000 clones, roughly 80% seen once. Material: peripheral blood. The clonotype originates from a woman aged 40-49 years with COVID-19, enrolled during active disease. This rearrangement joins TRBV2 to TRBJ2-5, with 9 bases matching TRBD2. CDR3 coding DNA: TGTGCCAGTCAAAGAGCGGGAGGTGCGAGAGGGCAGTACTTC. It translates to CASQRAGGARGQYF.